Presented here are 32 T cell receptor beta chains from one specimen sequenced in a study of blood T cell repertoires in COVID-19. This table comes from immunoSEQ multiplex PCR, and its TCRdb copy is limited to in-frame clones, with some not included. The data contain 100,000 or so clones, 80% to 95% of them singletons. Sequenced: peripheral blood. These TCRs come from a man between 60 and 75 years old with acute or convalescent COVID-19.

The chain has TRBV28 and TRBJ1-4, with 7 bases matching TRBD1. Looked up from germline, CDR1 is MDHEN and CDR2 is SYDVKM. This CDR3 contains 14 residues. The trim removed 5 bases at V and 4 bases at J, leaving 4 bases unmatched. CDR3 sequence reads: CASSRTGINEKLFF. The CDR3 DNA sequence: TGTGCCAGCAGTCGGACAGGCATTAATGAAAAACTGTTTTTT. Based on the CDR3 plus reference TRBV28 and TRBJ1-4, the full variable domain is DVKVTQSSRYLVKRTGEKVFLECVQDMDHENMFWYRQDPGLGLRLIYFSYDVKMKEKGDIPEGYSVSREKKERFSLILESASTNQTSMYLCASSRTGINEKLFFGSGTQLSVL.

The V and J genes are TRBV19 and TRBJ2-5, with 7 bases identical to TRBD1. This CDR3 contains 13 residues. Per the germline V gene, CDR1 is LNHDA and CDR2 is SQIVND (reference sequence). Trimming took 7 bases from V and 4 from J; bases not matched to a gene: 6. Here the CDR3 DNA reads TGTGCCAGTACTCCGGGACAGAGAGAGACCCAGTACTTC. Its translation is CASTPGQRETQYF.

This rearrangement joins TRBV7-9 to TRBJ2-5; the match to TRBD1 covers 8 bases. Trimming removed 4 bases from V and 1 base from J; junction bases left unmatched: 5. The CDR3 loop spans 15 amino acids. Germline V gene sequence: CDR1 SEHNR, CDR2 FQNEAQ (reference sequence). CDR3 bases: TGTGCCAGCAGCTCGACAGGGGACCCCCAAGAGACCCAGTACTTC. It specifies CASSSTGDPQETQYF.

The V and J genes are TRBV11-2 and TRBJ1-4; D remains ambiguous. Germline CDR1 and CDR2: SGHAT and FQNNGV. Deletions cut 3 bases from V and 8 bases from J, with 19 bases between. The CDR3 has 16 residues. CDR3 residues: CASSFRVEGGWEKLFF. For the CDR3, the DNA is TGTGCCAGCAGCTTTCGGGTTGAAGGCGGTTGGGAAAAACTGTTTTTT.

The V and J genes are TRBV25-1 and TRBJ2-7; the match to TRBD1 covers 9 bases. V was clipped by 1 base and J by 5 bases; unmatched bases: 9. The germline gives CDR1 MGHDK, CDR2 SYGVNS. This CDR3 spans 16 amino acids. CDR3 DNA: TGTGCCAGCAGTGAATGGGGTGGGACAGGGTATAACGAGCAGTACGTC. Translated: CASSEWGGTGYNEQYV.

This chain links TRBV19 with TRBJ2-1; TRBD2 aligns across 8 bases. Germline-derived CDR1 and CDR2 are LNHDA and SQIVND (reference sequence). The ends lost 5 bases at V and 6 bases at J; junction bases unmatched: 9. The CDR3 length is 15 residues. The CDR3 DNA is TGTGCCAGTAGTCGAGCGGGAGTTAATACCAATGAGCAGTTCTTC. Its protein is CASSRAGVNTNEQFF.

The chain couples TRBV6-2 or TRBV6-3 to TRBJ2-5; TRBD2 agrees at 7 bases. Germline V gives CDR1 MNHEY, CDR2 SVGEGT. This CDR3 is built from 17 residues. J gave up 5 bases and V 5 bases, and 17 bases lay outside the gene matches. CDR3 amino acids: CASSQPTTSAGGETQYF. CDR3 DNA: TGTGCCAGCAGTCAGCCCACTACTAGCGCCGGGGGGGAGACCCAGTACTTC.

This clone was counted a single time. This sequence joins TRBV5-8 and TRBJ2-4; 12 nucleotides agree with TRBD1. After removal of 2 bases from V and 8 bases from J, the junction contained 11 bases not matched to a gene. There are 17 residues in the CDR3. Germline V lookup: CDR1 SGHTS, CDR2 YDEGEE. The CDR3 DNA sequence: TGTGCCAGCAGCTTAACATGGGACAGGGGGCGCGCGGACATTCAGTACTTC. Residues: CASSLTWDRGRADIQYF.

The genes are TRBV28 and TRBJ2-4, with a possible D match to TRBD2 (7 bases). The CDR3 has 15 residues. The germline gives CDR1 MDHEN, CDR2 SYDVKM. The V end lost 11 bases, the J end lost 6 bases, and 23 bases lay between the germline ends. CDR3 DNA: TGTGCCTCAAGCCCGGGGGGCCGCCAGGCAAACATTCAGTACTTC. This sequence encodes CASSPGGRQANIQYF.

J is TRBJ2-1 and V is TRBV19; D is undetermined. Trimming took 8 bases from V and 4 from J, leaving 18 bases between them. Germline CDR1 reads LNHDA; CDR2 reads SQIVND (reference sequence). There are 15 residues in the CDR3. As DNA, the CDR3 is TGTGCCAGTTCCCGGGTCGCTGCTGGGTACAATGAGCAGTTCTTC. The encoded protein is CASSRVAAGYNEQFF.

This sequence joins TRBV28 and TRBJ1-1, with 8 bases aligning to TRBD1. CDR1 is MDHEN and CDR2 is SYDVKM in the germline V gene. The ends lost 6 bases at V and 6 bases at J; junction bases unmatched: 9. The CDR3 runs 14 residues. CDR3 DNA: TGTGCCAGCAGGCGGACAGGGAGGGTGGCTGAAGCTTTCTTT. Translation: CASRRTGRVAEAFF.

The V and J genes are TRBV5-1 and TRBJ1-1, with D perhaps TRBD1 (5 bases). The CDR3 consists of 15 residues. V shed 3 bases and J shed 0 bases, with 12 bases lying between them. The V gene's germline CDR1 is SGHRS and CDR2 YFSETQ. DNA for the CDR3: TGCGCCAGCAGCTCGGGCGGGGCGCTGAACACTGAAGCTTTCTTT. Protein product: CASSSGGALNTEAFF.

This chain's CDR3 is CASSDSRRQVNTEAFF. DNA for the CDR3: TGTGCCAGCAGCGATTCAAGGCGACAGGTGAACACTGAAGCTTTCTTT. J is TRBJ1-1 and V is TRBV11-1; perhaps TRBD1 as D (6 bases). This CDR3 contains 16 residues. The V gene lost 5 bases and the J gene lost 0 bases, with 16 bases spanning the gap. CDR1 and CDR2 from the germline V gene are SGHAT and FQDESV (reference sequence).

V gene TRBV30 combines with J gene TRBJ1-1, with D possibly matching TRBD1 (5 bases). This CDR3 is 16 amino acids long. Germline CDR1 GTSNPN, CDR2 SVGIG (reference sequence). Between the trimmed V and J ends, which lost 2 bases and 4 bases, there was a span of 20 bases. DNA of the CDR3: TGTGCCTGGAGTCCCCGCGAGGTGGGGCCCGGCACTGAAGCTTTCTTT. This encodes CAWSPREVGPGTEAFF.

The chain carries TRBV5-4 and TRBJ1-1; 8 nucleotides align to TRBD1. Germline CDR1 and CDR2: SGHNT and YYREEE (reference sequence). J was trimmed by 0 bases and V by 4 bases; bases with no gene match: 8. The CDR3 is 16 amino acids. In nucleotides, the CDR3 is TGTGCCAGCAGCCGGACAGGGATCGGGATGAACACTGAAGCTTTCTTT. It yields the protein CASSRTGIGMNTEAFF.

The chain joins TRBV19 to TRBJ2-3; 9 positions agree with TRBD2. V gave up 10 bases and J gave up 3 bases; unmatched junction bases: 5. The CDR3 length is 13 residues. Germline V gives CDR1 LNHDA, CDR2 SQIVND (reference sequence). The CDR3 DNA follows: TGTGCCACCTCGAGCGGGAGGACAGATACGCAGTATTTT. This sequence encodes CATSSGRTDTQYF.

This chain connects TRBV30 to TRBJ2-2; 11 bases agree with TRBD2. This CDR3 comprises 14 residues. The V and J ends lost 8 bases and 1 base, in that order; junction bases with no gene match: 3. Germline V CDR1 and CDR2: GTSNPN, SVGIG (reference sequence). CDR3 in amino acids: CAAGLAGNTGELFF. CDR3 DNA: TGTGCCGCCGGACTAGCGGGGAACACCGGGGAGCTGTTTTTT.

This chain connects TRBV19 to TRBJ1-1, with a possible D match to TRBD1 (5 bases). V was clipped by 5 bases and J by 1 base, with 11 bases between them. This CDR3 is built from 14 residues. Germline V gives CDR1 LNHDA, CDR2 SQIVND (reference sequence). The CDR3 here is CASSGKTGNTEAFF. CDR3 sequence (DNA): TGTGCCAGTAGTGGAAAAACAGGGAACACTGAAGCTTTCTTT.

The chain uses TRBV21-1 and TRBJ2-7; the DNA was not used to check the table's D call, TRBD2. TRBV21-1 counts as a pseudogene. CDR3 length: 20 amino acids. In DNA form, the CDR3 reads TGTGCCAGCAGCAACCCTATACCCCAATTACTGACTAGCGTAGACTACGAGCAGTACTTC. It yields the protein CASSNPIPQLLTSVDYEQYF.

The gene calls are TRBV27 and TRBJ1-1, with TRBD1 as a possible D gene (5 bases). The CDR3 is 13 amino acids. From germline, CDR1 is MNHEY and CDR2 SMNVEV (reference sequence). The V end lost 4 bases, the J end lost 1 base, and 7 bases lay between the germline ends. The CDR3 DNA sequence: TGTGCCAGCAGTTGGGGGGGGAACACTGAAGCTTTCTTT. Its protein product is CASSWGGNTEAFF.

The J gene is TRBJ2-1, the V gene TRBV5-1; TRBD1 aligns across 9 bases. The CDR3 spans 13 residues. J gave up 10 bases and V 8 bases, and 10 bases lay outside the gene matches. CDR1 and CDR2 (germline): SGHRS, YFSETQ. CDR3 loop: CASDGTGFGEQFF. DNA for the CDR3: TGCGCCAGTGACGGGACAGGGTTTGGGGAGCAGTTCTTC.

V is TRBV5-1 and J is TRBJ2-7, with 8 bases matching TRBD1. The CDR3 has 16 amino acids. With V trimmed by 2 bases and J by 2 bases, 9 bases remained unmatched. In germline, CDR1 is SGHRS, CDR2 YFSETQ. In DNA form, the CDR3 reads TGCGCCAGCAGCTTAGGCCCTCGACAGGGGCCCTACGAGCAGTACTTC. It encodes CASSLGPRQGPYEQYF. Combining the CDR3 with reference TRBV5-1 and TRBJ2-7 gives the whole variable domain KAGVTQTPRYLIKTRGQQVTLSCSPISGHRSVSWYQQTPGQGLQFLFEYFSETQRNKGNFPGRFSGRQFSNSRSEMNVSTLELGDSALYLCASSLGPRQGPYEQYFGPGTRLTVT.

The count of this clone is one. This chain connects TRBV29-1 to TRBJ1-3, with no clear D. The germline CDR1 and CDR2 sequences are SQVTM and ANQGSEA. The CDR3 has 12 amino acids. Trimming cost V 6 bases and J 4 bases, with 10 bases left between them. CDR3: CSVRESGNTIYF. The DNA of the CDR3 is TGCAGCGTGAGAGAATCCGGAAACACCATATATTTT.

This sequence joins TRBV7-9 and TRBJ2-1, with 8 bases lining up with TRBD1. In germline, CDR1 is SEHNR, CDR2 FQNEAQ (reference sequence). CDR3 length: 15 amino acids. V dropped 5 bases and J dropped 5; count of bases not matched to a gene: 8. The CDR3 DNA reads as TGTGCCAGCAGCCCCGGGACAGGCTTTAACAATGAGCAGTTCTTC. Residues: CASSPGTGFNNEQFF.

The chain is built from TRBV28 and TRBJ2-1; D not certain. The CDR3 length is 13 residues. V lost 8 bases and J lost 4, with 12 bases in between. Germline CDR1 MDHEN, CDR2 SYDVKM. The CDR3 DNA reads TGTGCCAGCCTAGTCCCCGGATACAATGAGCAGTTCTTC. This gives the protein CASLVPGYNEQFF.

The chain joins TRBV5-1 to TRBJ2-7, with TRBD2 matching over 10 bases. The junction had 3 bases not matched to a gene; V was cut back by 0 bases and J by 3 bases. CDR1 and CDR2 (germline): SGHRS, YFSETQ. The CDR3 runs 15 residues. CDR3 sequence (DNA): TGCGCCAGCAGCTTGGAGGCTAGCGGGAGCTACGAGCAGTACTTC. It is translated as CASSLEASGSYEQYF. Based on the CDR3 plus reference TRBV5-1 and TRBJ2-7, the full variable domain is KAGVTQTPRYLIKTRGQQVTLSCSPISGHRSVSWYQQTPGQGLQFLFEYFSETQRNKGNFPGRFSGRQFSNSRSEMNVSTLELGDSALYLCASSLEASGSYEQYFGPGTRLTVT.

This chain connects TRBV6-5 to TRBJ1-1, with 7 bases identical to TRBD1. This CDR3 region has 13 residues. Germline loops: CDR1 MNHEY, CDR2 SVGAGI. V was clipped by 6 bases and J by 3 bases; unmatched bases: 4. CDR3 region: CASSATGDTEAFF. The CDR3 nucleotides are TGTGCCAGCAGCGCTACAGGGGACACTGAAGCTTTCTTT.

The chain couples TRBV6-5 to TRBJ2-5; D is ambiguous. Trimming stripped 0 bases from V and 4 bases from J, with 6 bases between. Germline V gene sequence: CDR1 MNHEY, CDR2 SVGAGI. There are 13 residues in the CDR3. The CDR3 bases are TGTGCCAGCAGTTACTCGATCGGAGAGACCCAGTACTTC. Amino acids: CASSYSIGETQYF.

CDR3 amino acids: CAWTRTGNNEQFF. The CDR3 nucleotides are TGTGCCTGGACTCGGACAGGCAACAATGAGCAGTTCTTC. The genes are TRBV30 and TRBJ2-1, with TRBD1 matching over 7 bases. Per germline, CDR1 GTSNPN and CDR2 SVGIG (reference sequence). With 4 bases clipped from V and 5 bases from J, the junction kept 5 bases outside the gene matches. This CDR3 has 13 residues.

CDR3 bases: TGTGCCAGTAGCGGGACAGGGGGTTCCCATCAGCCCCAGCATTTT. Its translation: CASSGTGGSHQPQHF. The chain has TRBV19 and TRBJ1-5; 11 nucleotides agree with TRBD1. After removal of 6 bases from V and 5 bases from J, the junction contained 6 bases not matched to a gene. The V gene's germline CDR1 is LNHDA and CDR2 SQIVND (reference sequence). The CDR3 has 15 amino acids.

This sequence joins TRBV5-1 and TRBJ2-2; TRBD1 is a possible D gene (5 bases). V lost 0 bases and J 6 bases, leaving 18 bases between the germline ends. This CDR3 contains 17 residues. Germline CDR1 reads SGHRS; CDR2 reads YFSETQ. The CDR3 DNA reads TGCGCCAGCAGCTTGGCGTCGGGCAGGGTAATCGCCGGGGAGCTGTTTTTT. Its translation: CASSLASGRVIAGELFF.

This chain links TRBV7-3 with TRBJ2-2; 9 nucleotides match TRBD1. The CDR3 totals 15 residues. Trimming removed 3 bases from V and 5 bases from J; junction bases left unmatched: 4. The germline V gene encodes CDR1 SGHTA and CDR2 FQGTGA. CDR3 residues: CASSFDRGETGELFF. CDR3 coding DNA: TGTGCCAGCAGCTTCGACAGGGGGGAAACCGGGGAGCTGTTTTTT.